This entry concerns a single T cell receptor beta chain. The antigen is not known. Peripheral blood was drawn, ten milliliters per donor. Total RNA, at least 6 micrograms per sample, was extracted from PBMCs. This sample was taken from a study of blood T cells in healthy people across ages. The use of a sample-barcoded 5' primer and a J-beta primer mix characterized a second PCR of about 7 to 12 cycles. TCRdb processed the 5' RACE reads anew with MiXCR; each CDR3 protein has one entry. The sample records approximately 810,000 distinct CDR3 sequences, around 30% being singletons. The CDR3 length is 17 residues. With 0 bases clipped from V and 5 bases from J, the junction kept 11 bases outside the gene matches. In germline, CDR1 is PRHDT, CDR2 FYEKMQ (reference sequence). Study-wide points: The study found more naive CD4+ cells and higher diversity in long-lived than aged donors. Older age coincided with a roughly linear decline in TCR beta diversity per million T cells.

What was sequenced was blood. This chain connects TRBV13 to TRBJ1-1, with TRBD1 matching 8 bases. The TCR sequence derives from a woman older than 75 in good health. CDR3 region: CASSLGAGGASGTEAFF. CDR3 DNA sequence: TGTGCCAGCAGCTTAGGGGCAGGGGGCGCTTCGGGGACTGAAGCTTTCTTT. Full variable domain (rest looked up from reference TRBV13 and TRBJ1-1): AAGVIQSPRHLIKEKRETATLKCYPIPRHDTVYWYQQGPGQDPQFLISFYEKMQSDKGSIPDRFSAQQFSDYHSELNMSSLELGDSALYFCASSLGAGGASGTEAFFGQGTRLTVV.